This T cell receptor beta chain was found in a study of T cell responses to AZD1222 COVID-19 vaccine (dated by TCRdb to about 2021). Notes on the research overall: AZD1222 recipients with second doses at about 4 weeks or about 12 weeks were pooled, because spike-specific TCR depth and breadth did not differ between schedules. TCR sequencing was performed for more than 230 trial participants, of whom roughly 200 were given two doses of AZD1222 and around 26 were given two doses of MenACWY control vaccine. Trial participants were enrolled into age subgroups of 18-55, 56-69 and 70-plus years, which contained approximately 150, 28 and 58 TCR-sequenced participants, respectively. What the authors observed across the whole study: Conclusions about previously exposed vaccinees are limited because only six or seven AZD1222 recipients were SARS-CoV-2 seropositive at baseline. Vaccine-associated CD4 TCRs spanned the whole spike protein, with dominant responses in regions 160-218 and 743-854. Nearly half of unique spike-specific TCRs reportedly recognized epitopes outside regions mutated in the B.1.351 and B.1.1.7 variants. In the small 56-69-year group, the increase in depth fell short of significance, most likely because of low power. Participants were mostly white British, with more females than males. The authors suggested clonal diversity may have been underestimated. A significant rise in spike-specific TCR breadth and depth was observed after two AZD1222 doses relative to day 0 and relative to MenACWY recipients. Because no day 14 peak-response samples were available, the repertoires could be characterized only after the peak T cell response.

The CDR3 regions of human TCRbeta chains were analyzed by immunosequencing. The original pipeline was this. TCRs in the repertoires were matched against a reference library of SARS-CoV-2-specific TCRs that had been generated with the MIRA antigen-specificity platform. Breadth meant the fraction of unique TCRs that were SARS-CoV-2-associated, whereas depth meant the fraction of total T cells that were SARS-CoV-2-associated. Using the MIRA data, each spike-specific TCR was assigned both to the spike region to which the TCR was reactive and to a CD4 or CD8 class. Log10-transformed breadth and depth values were compared by one-way ANOVA with Sidak's multiple comparisons tests. The clones in this table, taken by TCRdb from immuneACCESS, are in-frame only. Not every clone is retained; where verified, under half of the shortfall comes from an unresolved V gene, and the cause of the rest is unknown. V and J calls and clone size are as listed in that table; D and trimming were resolved from the DNA. This sample lists roughly 150,000 clones; about 94% were detected once. The top ten clones comprise under 6.5% of the sample.

Cut back by 2 bases and 0 bases, the V and J ends lie 10 bases apart. CDR1 SGHRS and CDR2 YFSETQ are derived from the germline V gene. Measured from the cysteine to the phenylalanine, the CDR3 is 15 residues long. Solely the CDR3 DNA is kept, with 45 bases framed from the first base. The time point tag for this specimen amounts to: baseline before first vaccination. Vaccinee samples were obtained from the UK trials COV001 and COV002, which included a single-blind randomized controlled phase 2/3 trial of AZD1222 (ChAdOx1 nCoV-19) in healthy adults. For TCRbeta chain sequencing, PBMC samples from trial participants were taken at day 0 and at day 28 after the second dose. Concerning this clone: Its antigen has not been determined. One base away there is no much larger clone; base qualities are not given.

The sequences come from peripheral blood, collected on day 0 of AZD1222 vaccination. This TCR was recovered from an adult in good health. The chain joins TRBV5-1 to TRBJ2-3; a tentative D match to TRBD1 spans 5 bases. CDR3 reads: CASSLGVPSTDTQYF. The nucleotides read TGCGCCAGCAGCTTAGGGGTTCCTAGCACAGATACGCAGTATTTT. The full variable domain, with segments outside the CDR3 supplied by the reference TRBV5-1 and TRBJ2-3 proteins, appears as KAGVTQTPRYLIKTRGQQVTLSCSPISGHRSVSWYQQTPGQGLQFLFEYFSETQRNKGNFPGRFSGRQFSNSRSEMNVSTLELGDSALYLCASSLGVPSTDTQYFGPGTRLTVL.